This T cell receptor (beta chain) was sequenced during a study of CD8 T cells in ankylosing spondylitis. Findings and limits, study-wide: There was a TCR beta motif, made of fewer than 10 highly homologous variants, that appeared characteristic of ankylosing spondylitis blood. Disease-linked clones displayed a CD8+ phenotype and appeared relatively rarely in peripheral blood. Matched ankylosing spondylitis synovial fluid reportedly contained a significantly enriched population of disease-linked clones. Earlier studies detected some motif variants in reactive arthritis synovial fluid and blood.

Germline CDR1 is LGHDT and CDR2 is YNNKEL (reference sequence). The CDR3 spans 15 residues. Trimming left V 0 bases short and J 7 bases short, with 13 bases between. Generation of TCR beta libraries employed quantitative 5'-RACE incorporating molecular barcodes. A single record per CDR3 protein comes from TCRdb applying MiXCR to the 5' RACE reads. The sample carries about 480,000 distinct CDR3 sequences, 15% to 20% recorded once. This clonotype was seen only a few times. Its antigen is undetermined. This clonotype originated in a male donor with ankylosing spondylitis. V gene TRBV3-1 combines with J gene TRBJ2-1; TRBD1 is a possible D gene (5 bases). Input material: blood, either unsorted or a sorted T cell fraction (not recorded which). The CDR3 DNA reads TGTGCCAGCAGCCAAGATTCAGGGCGGCCAAATGAGCAGTTCTTC. Translating gives CASSQDSGRPNEQFF.